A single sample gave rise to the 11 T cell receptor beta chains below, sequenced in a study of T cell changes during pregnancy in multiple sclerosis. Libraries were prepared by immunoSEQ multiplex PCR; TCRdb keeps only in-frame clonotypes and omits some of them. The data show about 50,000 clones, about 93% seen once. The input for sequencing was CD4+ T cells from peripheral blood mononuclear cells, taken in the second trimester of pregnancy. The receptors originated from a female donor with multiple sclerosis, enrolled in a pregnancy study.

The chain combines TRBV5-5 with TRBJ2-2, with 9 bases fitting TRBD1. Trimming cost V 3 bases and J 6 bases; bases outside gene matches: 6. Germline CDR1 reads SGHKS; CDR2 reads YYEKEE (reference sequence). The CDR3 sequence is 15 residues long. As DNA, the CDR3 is TGTGCCAGCAGCTGGGGACAGGGCGTCTCCGGGGAGCTGTTTTTT. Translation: CASSWGQGVSGELFF.

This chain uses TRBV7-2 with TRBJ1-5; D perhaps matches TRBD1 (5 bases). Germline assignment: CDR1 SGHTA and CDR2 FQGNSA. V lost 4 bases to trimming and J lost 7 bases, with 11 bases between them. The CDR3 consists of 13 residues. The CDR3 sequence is CASSWGREQPQHF. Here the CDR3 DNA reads TGTGCCAGCAGCTGGGGGAGGGAACAGCCCCAGCATTTT.

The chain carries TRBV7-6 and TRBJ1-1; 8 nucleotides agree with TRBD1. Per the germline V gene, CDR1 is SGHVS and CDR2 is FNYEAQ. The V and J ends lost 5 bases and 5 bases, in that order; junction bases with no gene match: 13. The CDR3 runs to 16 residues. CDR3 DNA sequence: TGTGCCAGCAGCCCCCAGGGGGCGGGGCTGAGTACTGAAGCTTTCTTT. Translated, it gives CASSPQGAGLSTEAFF.

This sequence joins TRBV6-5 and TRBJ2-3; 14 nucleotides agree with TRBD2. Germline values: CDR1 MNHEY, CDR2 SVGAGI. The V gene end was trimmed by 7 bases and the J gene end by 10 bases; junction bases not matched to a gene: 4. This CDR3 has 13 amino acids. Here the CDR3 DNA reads TGTGCCAGCACGGGGACTAGCGGGGGCGCGCAGTATTTT. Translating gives CASTGTSGGAQYF.

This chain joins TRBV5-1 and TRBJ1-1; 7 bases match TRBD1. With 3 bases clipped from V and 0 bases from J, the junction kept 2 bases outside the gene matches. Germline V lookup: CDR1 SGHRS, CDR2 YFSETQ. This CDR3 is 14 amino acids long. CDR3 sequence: CASSSGQLNTEAFF. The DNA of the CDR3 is TGCGCCAGCAGCTCGGGACAGCTGAACACTGAAGCTTTCTTT.

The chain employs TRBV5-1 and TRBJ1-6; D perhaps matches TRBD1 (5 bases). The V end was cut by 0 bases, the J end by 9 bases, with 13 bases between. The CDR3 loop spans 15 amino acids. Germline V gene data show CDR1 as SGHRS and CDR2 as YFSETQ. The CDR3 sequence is CASSLDGPGPSPLHF. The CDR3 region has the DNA TGCGCCAGCAGCTTGGACGGGCCAGGGCCTTCACCCCTCCACTTT.

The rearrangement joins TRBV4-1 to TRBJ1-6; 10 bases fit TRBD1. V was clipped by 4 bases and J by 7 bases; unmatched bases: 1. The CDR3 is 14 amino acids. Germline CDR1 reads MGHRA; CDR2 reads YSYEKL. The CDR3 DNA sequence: TGCGCCAGCAGCCGGGACAGGGGCAATTCACCCCTCCACTTT. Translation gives CASSRDRGNSPLHF.

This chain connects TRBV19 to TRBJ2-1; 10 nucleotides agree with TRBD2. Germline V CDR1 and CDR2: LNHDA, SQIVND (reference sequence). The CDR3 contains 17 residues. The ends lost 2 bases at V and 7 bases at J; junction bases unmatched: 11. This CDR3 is CASSIWPGTSVRNEQFF. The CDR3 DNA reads TGTGCCAGTAGTATATGGCCCGGGACTAGCGTCAGAAATGAGCAGTTCTTC.

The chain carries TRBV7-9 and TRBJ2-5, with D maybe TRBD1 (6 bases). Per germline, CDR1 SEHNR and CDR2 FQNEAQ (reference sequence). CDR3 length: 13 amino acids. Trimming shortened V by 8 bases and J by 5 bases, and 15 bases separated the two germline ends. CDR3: CASRSRTDETQYF. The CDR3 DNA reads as TGTGCCAGCCGAAGCCGGACAGACGAGACCCAGTACTTC. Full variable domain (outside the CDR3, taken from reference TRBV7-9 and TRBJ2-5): DTGVSQNPRHKITKRGQNVTFRCDPISEHNRLYWYRQTLGQGPEFLTYFQNEAQLEKSRLLSDRFSAERPKGSFSTLEIQRTEQGDSAMYLCASRSRTDETQYFGPGTRLLVL.

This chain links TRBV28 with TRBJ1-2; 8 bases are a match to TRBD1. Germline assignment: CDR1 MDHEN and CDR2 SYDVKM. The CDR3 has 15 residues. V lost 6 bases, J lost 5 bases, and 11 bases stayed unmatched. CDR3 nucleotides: TGTGCCAGCAGGTACCCAGGGGGCAACGCATATGGCTACACCTTC. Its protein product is CASRYPGGNAYGYTF.

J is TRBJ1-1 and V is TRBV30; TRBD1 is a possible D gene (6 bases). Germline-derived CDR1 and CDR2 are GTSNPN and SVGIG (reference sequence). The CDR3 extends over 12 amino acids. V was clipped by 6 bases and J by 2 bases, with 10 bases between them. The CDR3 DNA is TGTGCCTGCGGACAGACCAACACTGAAGCTTTCTTT. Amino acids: CACGQTNTEAFF.